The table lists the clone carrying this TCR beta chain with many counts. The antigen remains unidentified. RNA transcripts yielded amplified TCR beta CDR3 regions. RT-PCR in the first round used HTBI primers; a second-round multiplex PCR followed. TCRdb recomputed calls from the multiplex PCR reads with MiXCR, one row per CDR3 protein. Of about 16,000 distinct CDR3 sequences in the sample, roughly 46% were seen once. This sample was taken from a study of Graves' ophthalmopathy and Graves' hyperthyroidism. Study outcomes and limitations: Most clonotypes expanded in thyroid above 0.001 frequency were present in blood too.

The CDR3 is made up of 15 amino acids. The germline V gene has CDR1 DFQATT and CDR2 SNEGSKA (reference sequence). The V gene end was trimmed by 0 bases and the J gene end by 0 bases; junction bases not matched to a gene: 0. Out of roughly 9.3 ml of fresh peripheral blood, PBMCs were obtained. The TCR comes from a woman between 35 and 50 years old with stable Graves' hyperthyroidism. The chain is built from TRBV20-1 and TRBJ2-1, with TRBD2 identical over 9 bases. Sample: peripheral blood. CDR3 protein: CSARDSGSSYNEQFF. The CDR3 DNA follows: TGCAGTGCTAGAGATAGCGGGAGCTCCTACAATGAGCAGTTCTTC.